This TCR beta chain appears in the sequencing data of a study of T cells in Graves' hyperthyroidism and ophthalmopathy. This clonotype was recorded many times. From RNA transcripts, TCR beta CDR3 regions were amplified. An initial round of RT-PCR targeting the TCR CDR3 relied on the HTBI primer set. MiXCR was run by TCRdb on the multiplex PCR reads, yielding one entry per CDR3 protein. The table lists hundreds of thousands of distinct CDR3 sequences, just under 45% of them singletons. The germline V gene encodes CDR1 ENHRY and CDR2 SYGVKD. V gave up 6 bases and J gave up 2 bases; unmatched junction bases: 4. The CDR3 length is 14 residues.

The sequencing input was peripheral blood or thyroid tissue (not recorded which). The clonotype originates from an adult man with Graves' disease, either hyperthyroidism or ophthalmopathy (not recorded which). The J gene is TRBJ1-1, the V gene TRBV10-3; 9 nucleotides agree with TRBD1. The CDR3 nucleotides read TGTGCCATCAGCCCGGACAGGGGTAACACTGAAGCTTTCTTT. It specifies CAISPDRGNTEAFF.